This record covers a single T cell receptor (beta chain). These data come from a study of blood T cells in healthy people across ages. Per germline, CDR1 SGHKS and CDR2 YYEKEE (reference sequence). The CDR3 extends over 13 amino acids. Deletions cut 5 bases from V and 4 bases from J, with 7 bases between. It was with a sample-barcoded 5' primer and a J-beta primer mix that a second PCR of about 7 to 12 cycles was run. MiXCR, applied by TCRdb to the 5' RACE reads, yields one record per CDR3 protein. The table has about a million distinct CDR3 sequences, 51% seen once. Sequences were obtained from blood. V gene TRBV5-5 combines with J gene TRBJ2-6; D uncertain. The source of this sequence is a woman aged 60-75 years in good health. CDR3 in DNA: TGTGCCAGCAGTCCCCTCGGGGCCAACGTCCTGACTTTC. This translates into CASSPLGANVLTF.